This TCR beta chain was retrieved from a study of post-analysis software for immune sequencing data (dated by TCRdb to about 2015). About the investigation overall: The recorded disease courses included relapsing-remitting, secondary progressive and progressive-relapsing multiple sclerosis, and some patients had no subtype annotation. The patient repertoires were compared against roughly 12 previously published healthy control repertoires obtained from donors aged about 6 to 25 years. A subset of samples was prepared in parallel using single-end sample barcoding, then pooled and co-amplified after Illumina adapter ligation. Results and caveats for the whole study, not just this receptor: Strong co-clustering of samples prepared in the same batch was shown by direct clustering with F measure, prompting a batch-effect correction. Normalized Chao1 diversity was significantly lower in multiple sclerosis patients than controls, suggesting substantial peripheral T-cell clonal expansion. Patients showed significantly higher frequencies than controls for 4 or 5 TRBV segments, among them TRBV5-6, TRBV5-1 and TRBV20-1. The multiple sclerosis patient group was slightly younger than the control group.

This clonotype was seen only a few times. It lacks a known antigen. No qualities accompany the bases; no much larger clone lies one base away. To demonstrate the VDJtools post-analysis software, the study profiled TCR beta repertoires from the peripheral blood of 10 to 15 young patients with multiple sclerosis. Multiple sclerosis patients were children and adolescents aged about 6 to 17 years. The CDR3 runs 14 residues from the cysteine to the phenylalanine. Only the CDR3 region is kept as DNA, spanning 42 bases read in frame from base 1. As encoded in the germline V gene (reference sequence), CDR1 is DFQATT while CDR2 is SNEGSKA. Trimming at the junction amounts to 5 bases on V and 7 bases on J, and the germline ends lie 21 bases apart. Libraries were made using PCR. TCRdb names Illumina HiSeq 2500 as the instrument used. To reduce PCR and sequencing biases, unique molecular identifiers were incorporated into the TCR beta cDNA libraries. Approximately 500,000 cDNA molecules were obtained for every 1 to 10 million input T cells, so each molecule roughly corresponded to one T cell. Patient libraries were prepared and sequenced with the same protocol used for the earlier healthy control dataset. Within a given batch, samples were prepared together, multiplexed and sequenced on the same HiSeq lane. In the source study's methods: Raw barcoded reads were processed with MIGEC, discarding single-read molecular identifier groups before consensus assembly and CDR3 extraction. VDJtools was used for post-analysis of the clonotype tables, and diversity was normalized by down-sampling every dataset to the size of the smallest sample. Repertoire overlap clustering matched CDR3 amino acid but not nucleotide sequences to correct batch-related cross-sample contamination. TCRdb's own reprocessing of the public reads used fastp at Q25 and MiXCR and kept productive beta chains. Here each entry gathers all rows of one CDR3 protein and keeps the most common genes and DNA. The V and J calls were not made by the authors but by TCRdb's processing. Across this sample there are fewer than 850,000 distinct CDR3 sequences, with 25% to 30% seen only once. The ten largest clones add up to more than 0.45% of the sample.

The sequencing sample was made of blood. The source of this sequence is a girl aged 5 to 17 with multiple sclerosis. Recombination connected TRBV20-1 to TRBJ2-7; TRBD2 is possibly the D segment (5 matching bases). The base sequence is TGCAGTGCTCGTGGACTTATCTCCTACAATGAGCAGTACTTC. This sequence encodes CSARGLISYNEQYF.